These T cell receptor beta chains were read from a single sample in a study of cytomegalovirus exposure and HLA in healthy donors. Profiling relied on immunoSEQ multiplex PCR, and the TCRdb table lists in-frame clones only, not all of them. The sample yields around 65,000 clones, around 73% seen once. The sequenced sample consisted of PBMCs. The source is a girl between 5 and 17 years old in good health and CMV-seropositive. Both conserved end residues are part of each CDR3. Fields, in order: clone size, D gene, V gene, CDR3 length, J gene, CDR3 DNA, CDR3 protein. A D gene is named only where the DNA matches it firmly. A row's size may be missing; if present it is once, few, many or a size class.

>.|TRBD2|TRBV6-5|15|TRBJ2-1
TGTGCCAGCAGTAAAGGCGGGAGCTCCTACAATGAGCAGTTCTTC
CASSKGGSSYNEQFF
>once|.|TRBV5-1|18|TRBJ1-4
TGCGCCAGCAGCGCACGACGCCGGGACTTTGCAACTAATGAAAAACTGTTTTTT
CASSARRRDFATNEKLFF
>once|TRBD1|TRBV5-4|14|TRBJ1-5
TGTGCCAGCAGCCAAGGGACAGGCAATCAGCCCCAGCATTTT
CASSQGTGNQPQHF
>.|.|TRBV7-9|19|TRBJ2-7
TGTGCCAGCAGCCCTCACGACAGGTCCCTTACTATTAGCTCCTACGAGCAGTACTTC
CASSPHDRSLTISSYEQYF
>.|TRBD1|TRBV11-2|15|TRBJ1-2
TGTGCCAGCAGCTTAGACGGGGGACAGAGGGGGGGCTACACCTTC
CASSLDGGQRGGYTF
>.|TRBD1|TRBV28|14|TRBJ2-7
TGTGCCTCCTCGGGGTGGGACAGGAGCTACGAGCAGTACTTC
CASSGWDRSYEQYF
>.|TRBD2|TRBV7-8|18|TRBJ2-3
TGTGCCAGCAGCCAAGAAGGGCTACTAGCGCCCAGCACAGATACGCAGTATTTT
CASSQEGLLAPSTDTQYF
>.|.|TRBV28|15|TRBJ1-2
TGTGCCAGCAGTTACCCCCCAGGGTCCCTTGAGGGCTACACCTTC
CASSYPPGSLEGYTF
>.|TRBD2|TRBV6-1|12|TRBJ2-5
TGTGCCACCCAAGCGGGAGTGGGGACCCAGTACTTC
CATQAGVGTQYF
>.|.|TRBV6-5|14|TRBJ1-2
TGTGCCAGCAGTTACCCGCCGTCGAGAGGGGGCTACACCTTC
CASSYPPSRGGYTF
>few|.|TRBV19|15|TRBJ2-7
TGTGCCAGTAGAAGAAACTGGGCAGGGGCCTACGAGCAGTACTTC
CASRRNWAGAYEQYF
>.|TRBD1|TRBV9|15|TRBJ1-5
TGTGCCAGCAGCGTAGCAGGGGGAGACAATCAGCCCCAGCATTTT
CASSVAGGDNQPQHF
>few|.|TRBV6-5|12|TRBJ1-1
TGTGCCAGCAGTTACTCAGGGGCTGAAGCTTTCTTT
CASSYSGAEAFF
>once|.|TRBV5-4|12|TRBJ2-2
TGTGCCAGCAGCTCAGCGGCCGGGGAGCTGTTTTTT
CASSSAAGELFF
>.|.|TRBV19|14|TRBJ1-4
TGTGCCAGTAGTATTCGGTCAGGGGCGGAAAAACTGTTTTTT
CASSIRSGAEKLFF
>.|.|TRBV15|13|TRBJ2-1
TGTGCCACCAGCAGAGATAATACGGGACATTCGTTCTTC
CATSRDNTGHSFF
>few|.|TRBV6-1|13|TRBJ2-7
TGTGCCAGCAGTGGAGATAAGATCCACGAGCAGTACTTC
CASSGDKIHEQYF
>.|.|TRBV25-1|13|TRBJ1-5
TGTGCCAGCAGTGATTTCGGCAATCAGCCCCAGCATTTT
CASSDFGNQPQHF
>few|TRBD2|TRBV19|16|TRBJ2-3
TGTGCCAGTAGTATTGGGGGGGACGATGGCACAGATACGCAGTATTTT
CASSIGGDDGTDTQYF
>once|.|TRBV19|14|TRBJ2-7
TGTGCCAGTAGTATGGTACCAAGGAGCTCCGAGCAGTACTTC
CASSMVPRSSEQYF
>.|.|TRBV28|15|TRBJ2-7
TGTGCCAGCAGTATTATGGGGATCGGAGGGCACGAGCAGTACTTC
CASSIMGIGGHEQYF
>.|TRBD1|TRBV11-3|15|TRBJ2-1
TGTGCCAGCAGCCTCGGACAGGCCTCCTACAATGAGCAGTTCTTC
CASSLGQASYNEQFF
>.|.|TRBV2|15|TRBJ1-1
TGTGCCAGCAGGGGGGACTGGGTTGGTGGAATTGAAGCTTTCTTT
CASRGDWVGGIEAFF
>few|.|TRBV29-1|11|TRBJ1-2
TGTACCGGCGGAGACCGGCGGGGCTACACCTTC
CTGGDRRGYTF
>.|.|TRBV2|14|TRBJ2-1
TGTGCCAGCTCCAGGACAAGGGACACCGCTGAGCAGTTCTTC
CASSRTRDTAEQFF
>.|TRBD1|TRBV30|17|TRBJ2-5
TGTGCCTGGAGTGTAAGGTTCCGGGACAGGGGTCAAGAGACCCAGTACTTC
CAWSVRFRDRGQETQYF
>once|.|TRBV5-1|14|TRBJ2-6
TGCGCCAGCAGCCCCGGGGCTGGGGCCAACGTCCTGACTTTC
CASSPGAGANVLTF
>.|TRBD1|TRBV5-1|15|TRBJ1-5
TGCGCCAGCAGCTGGACAGGGGGCGAGAGTCAGCCCCAGCATTTT
CASSWTGGESQPQHF
>.|.|TRBV7-9|13|TRBJ2-3
TGTGCCAGCAGCCTACAGGGTCAAGATACGCAGTATTTT
CASSLQGQDTQYF
>.|.|TRBV15|12|TRBJ1-1
TGTGCCACCAGCAGTGCGGGGACTGAAGCTTTCTTT
CATSSAGTEAFF
>.|.|TRBV7-9|15|TRBJ1-2
TGTGCCAGCAGCTTAGTGGCAGGGGATTATGCTGGCTACACCTTC
CASSLVAGDYAGYTF
>few|TRBD1|TRBV6-5|15|TRBJ2-2
TGTGCCAGCAGTTGGGGACAGGTGGACACCGGGGAGCTGTTTTTT
CASSWGQVDTGELFF
>.|.|TRBV5-4|14|TRBJ2-5
TGTGCCAGCAGCGACAGTTCCCAACAAGAGACCCAGTACTTC
CASSDSSQQETQYF
>.|.|TRBV5-1|13|TRBJ2-2
TGCGCCAGCAGCTTGCAGCGGGCCGGGGAGCTGTTTTTT
CASSLQRAGELFF
>once|.|TRBV19|13|TRBJ2-7
TGTGCCAGTAGCTATGGGACTCACTACGAGCAGTACTTC
CASSYGTHYEQYF
>.|.|TRBV5-1|14|TRBJ2-1
TGCGCCAGCAGCTTGGACAGTAGCTACAATGAGCAGTTCTTC
CASSLDSSYNEQFF